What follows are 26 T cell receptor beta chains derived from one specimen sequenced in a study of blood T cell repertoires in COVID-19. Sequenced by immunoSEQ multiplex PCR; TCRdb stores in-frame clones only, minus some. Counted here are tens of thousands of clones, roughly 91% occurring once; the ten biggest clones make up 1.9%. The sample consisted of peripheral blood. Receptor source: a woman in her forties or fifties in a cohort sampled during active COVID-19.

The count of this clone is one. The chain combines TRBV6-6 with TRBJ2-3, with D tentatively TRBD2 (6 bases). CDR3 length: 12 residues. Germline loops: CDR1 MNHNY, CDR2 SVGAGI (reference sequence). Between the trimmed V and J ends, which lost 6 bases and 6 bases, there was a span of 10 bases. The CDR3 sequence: CASSRLVDTQYF. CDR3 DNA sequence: TGTGCCAGCAGCCGACTAGTGGATACGCAGTATTTT.

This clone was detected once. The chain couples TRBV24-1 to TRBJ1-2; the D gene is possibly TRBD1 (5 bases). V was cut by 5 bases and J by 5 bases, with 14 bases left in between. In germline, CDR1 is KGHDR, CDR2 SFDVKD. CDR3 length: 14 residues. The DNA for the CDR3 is TGTGCCACCAGTGGTGGGACTCACGTTTATGGCTACACCTTC. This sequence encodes CATSGGTHVYGYTF.

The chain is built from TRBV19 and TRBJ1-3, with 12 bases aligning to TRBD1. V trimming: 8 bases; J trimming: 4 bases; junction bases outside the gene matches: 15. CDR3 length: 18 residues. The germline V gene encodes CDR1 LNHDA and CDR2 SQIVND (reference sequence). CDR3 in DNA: TGTGCCAGTGTGATGCTTCGAGGGACAGGGGGCATGGGAAACACCATATATTTT. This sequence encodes CASVMLRGTGGMGNTIYF.

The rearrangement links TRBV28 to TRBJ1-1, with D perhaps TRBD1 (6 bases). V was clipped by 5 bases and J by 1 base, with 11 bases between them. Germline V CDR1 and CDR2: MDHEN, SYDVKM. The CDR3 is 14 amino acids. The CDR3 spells CASSGAGANTEAFF. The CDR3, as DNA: TGTGCCAGCAGTGGGGCAGGGGCGAACACTGAAGCTTTCTTT.

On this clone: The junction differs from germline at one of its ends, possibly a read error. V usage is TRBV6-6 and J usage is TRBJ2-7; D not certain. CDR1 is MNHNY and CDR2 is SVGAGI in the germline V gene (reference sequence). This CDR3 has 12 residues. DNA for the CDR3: TGTGCCAGCAGTTACTCAGTCGCGTCTTTTATCTTC. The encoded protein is CASSYSVASFIF.

The DNA for the CDR3 is TGTGCCAGCAGTGGGGAGGGGGTGGCCAAAAACATTCAGTACTTC. Protein sequence: CASSGEGVAKNIQYF. The chain recombines TRBV28 with TRBJ2-4, with a tentative D call TRBD2 (7 bases). The CDR3 consists of 15 residues. V was clipped by 5 bases and J by 1 base, with 12 bases between them. The germline V gene encodes CDR1 MDHEN and CDR2 SYDVKM.

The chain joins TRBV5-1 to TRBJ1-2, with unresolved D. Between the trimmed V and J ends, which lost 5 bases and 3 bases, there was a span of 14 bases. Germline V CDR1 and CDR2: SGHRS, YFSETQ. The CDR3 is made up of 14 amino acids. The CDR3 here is CASRPIPRDYGYTF. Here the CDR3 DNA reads TGCGCCAGCAGACCGATACCGAGGGACTATGGCTACACCTTC.

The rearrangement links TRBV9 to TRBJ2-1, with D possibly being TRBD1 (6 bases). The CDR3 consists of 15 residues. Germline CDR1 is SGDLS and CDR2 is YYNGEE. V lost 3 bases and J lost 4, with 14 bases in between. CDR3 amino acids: CASSARQGTYNEQFF. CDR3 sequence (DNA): TGTGCCAGCAGCGCTCGGCAGGGGACATACAATGAGCAGTTCTTC. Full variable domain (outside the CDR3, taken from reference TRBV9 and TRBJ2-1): DSGVTQTPKHLITATGQRVTLRCSPRSGDLSVYWYQQSLDQGLQFLIQYYNGEERAKGNILERFSAQQFPDLHSELNLSSLELGDSALYFCASSARQGTYNEQFFGPGTRLTVL.

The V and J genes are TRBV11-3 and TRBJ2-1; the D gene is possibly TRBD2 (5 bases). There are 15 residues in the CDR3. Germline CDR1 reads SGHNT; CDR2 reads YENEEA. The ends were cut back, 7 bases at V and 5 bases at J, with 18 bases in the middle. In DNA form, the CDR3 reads TGTGCCAGCACTTACCCTCGAGGGTGGGACAATGAGCAGTTCTTC. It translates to CASTYPRGWDNEQFF.

DNA for the CDR3: TGTGCCAGCAGCTTAGAGAGGGCGGGAGGGGCCTACAATGAGCAGTTCTTC. As protein: CASSLERAGGAYNEQFF. The chain employs TRBV11-3 and TRBJ2-1; 9 bases map to TRBD2. The germline gives CDR1 SGHNT, CDR2 YENEEA. The CDR3 length is 17 residues. V shed 0 bases and J 2 bases; nucleotides not matched to a gene: 5.

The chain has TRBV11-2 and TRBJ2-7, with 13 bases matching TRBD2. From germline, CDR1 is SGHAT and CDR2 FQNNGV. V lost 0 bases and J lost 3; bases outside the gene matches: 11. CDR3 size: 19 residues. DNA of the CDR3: TGTGCCAGCAGCTTAGATACTAGCGGGGGGGCCTTGACTTACTACGAGCAGTACTTC. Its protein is CASSLDTSGGALTYYEQYF.

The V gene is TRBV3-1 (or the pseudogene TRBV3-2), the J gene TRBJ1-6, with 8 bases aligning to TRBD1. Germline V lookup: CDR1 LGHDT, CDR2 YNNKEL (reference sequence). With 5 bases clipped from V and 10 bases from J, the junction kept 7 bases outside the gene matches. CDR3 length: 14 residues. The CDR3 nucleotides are TGTGCCAGCAGCTTAGACAGGGGAGGCTCACCCCTCCACTTT. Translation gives CASSLDRGGSPLHF.

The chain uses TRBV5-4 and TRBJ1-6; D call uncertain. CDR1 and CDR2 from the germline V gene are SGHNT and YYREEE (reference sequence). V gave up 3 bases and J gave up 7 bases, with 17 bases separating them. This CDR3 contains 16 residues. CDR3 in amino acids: CASSYRVPTKNSPLHF. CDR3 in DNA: TGTGCCAGCAGCTACCGGGTCCCTACTAAAAATTCACCCCTCCACTTT. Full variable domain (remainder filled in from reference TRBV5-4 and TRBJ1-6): ETGVTQSPTHLIKTRGQQVTLRCSSQSGHNTVSWYQQALGQGPQFIFQYYREEENGRGNFPPRFSGLQFPNYSSELNVNALELDDSALYLCASSYRVPTKNSPLHFGNGTRLTVT.

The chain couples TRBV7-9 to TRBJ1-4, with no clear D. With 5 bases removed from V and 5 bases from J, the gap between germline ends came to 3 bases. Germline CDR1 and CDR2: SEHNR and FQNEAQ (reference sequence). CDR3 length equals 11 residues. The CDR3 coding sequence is TGTGCCAGCAGCACAAATGAAAAACTGTTTTTT. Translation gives CASSTNEKLFF.

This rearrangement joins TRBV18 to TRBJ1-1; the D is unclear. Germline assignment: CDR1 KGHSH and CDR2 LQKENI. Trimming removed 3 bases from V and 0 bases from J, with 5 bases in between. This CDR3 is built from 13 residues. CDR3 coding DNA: TGTGCCAGCTCACCTGCGATGAACACTGAAGCTTTCTTT. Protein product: CASSPAMNTEAFF.

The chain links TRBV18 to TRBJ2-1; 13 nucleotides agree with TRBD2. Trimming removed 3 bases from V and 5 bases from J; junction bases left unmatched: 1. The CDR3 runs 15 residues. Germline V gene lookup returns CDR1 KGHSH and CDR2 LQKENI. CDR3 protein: CASSPGLAGNNEQFF. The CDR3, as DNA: TGTGCCAGCTCACCGGGACTAGCGGGGAACAATGAGCAGTTCTTC.

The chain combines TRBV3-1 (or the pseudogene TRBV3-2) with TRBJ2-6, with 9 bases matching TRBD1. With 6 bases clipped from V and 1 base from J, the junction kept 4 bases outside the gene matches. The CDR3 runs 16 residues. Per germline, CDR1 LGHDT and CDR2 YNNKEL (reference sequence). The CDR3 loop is CASRSGTGSGANVLTF. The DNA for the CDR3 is TGTGCCAGCAGATCCGGGACAGGGTCTGGGGCCAACGTCCTGACTTTC.

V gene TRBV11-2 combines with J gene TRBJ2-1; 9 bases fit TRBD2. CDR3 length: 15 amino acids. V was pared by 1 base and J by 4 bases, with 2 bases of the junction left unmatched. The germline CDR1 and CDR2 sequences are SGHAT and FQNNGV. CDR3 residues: CASSLGSGSYNEQFF. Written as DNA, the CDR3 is TGTGCCAGCAGCTTAGGTAGCGGGAGTTACAATGAGCAGTTCTTC.

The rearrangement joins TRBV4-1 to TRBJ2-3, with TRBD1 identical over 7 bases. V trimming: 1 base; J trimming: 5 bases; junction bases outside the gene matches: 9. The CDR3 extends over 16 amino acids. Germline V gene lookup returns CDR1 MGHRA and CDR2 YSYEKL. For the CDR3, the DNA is TGCGCCAGCAGCCAAGTCGGGCAGGGGGATGGAGATACGCAGTATTTT. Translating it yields CASSQVGQGDGDTQYF.

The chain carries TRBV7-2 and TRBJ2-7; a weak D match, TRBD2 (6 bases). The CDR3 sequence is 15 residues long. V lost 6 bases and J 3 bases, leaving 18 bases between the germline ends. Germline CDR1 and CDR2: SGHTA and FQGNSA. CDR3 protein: CASSKDYAALYEQYF. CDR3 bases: TGTGCCAGCAGTAAGGACTATGCGGCGCTCTACGAGCAGTACTTC. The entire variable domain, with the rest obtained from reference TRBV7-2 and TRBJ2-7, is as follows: GAGVSQSPSNKVTEKGKDVELRCDPISGHTALYWYRQSLGQGLEFLIYFQGNSAPDKSGLPSDRFSAERTGGSVSTLTIQRTQQEDSAVYLCASSKDYAALYEQYFGPGTRLTVT.

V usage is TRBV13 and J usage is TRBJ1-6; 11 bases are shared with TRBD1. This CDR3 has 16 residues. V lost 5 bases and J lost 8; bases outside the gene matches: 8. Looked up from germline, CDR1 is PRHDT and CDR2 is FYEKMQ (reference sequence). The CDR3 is CASSAGQGAFYSPLHF. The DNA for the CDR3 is TGTGCCAGCAGCGCCGGACAGGGGGCGTTTTATTCACCCCTCCACTTT.

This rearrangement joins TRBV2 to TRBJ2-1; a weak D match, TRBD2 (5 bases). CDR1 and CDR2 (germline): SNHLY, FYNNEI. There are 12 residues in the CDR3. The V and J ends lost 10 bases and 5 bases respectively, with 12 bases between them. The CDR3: CATRSGDNEQFF. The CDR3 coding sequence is TGTGCCACCAGATCCGGGGACAATGAGCAGTTCTTC.

The CDR3 protein is CAISSSDRGGYGYTF. DNA of the CDR3: TGTGCCATCAGTTCCTCGGACAGGGGAGGTTATGGCTACACCTTC. V usage is TRBV10-3 and J usage is TRBJ1-2; 9 bases align to TRBD1. The CDR3 has 15 amino acids. Germline V lookup: CDR1 ENHRY, CDR2 SYGVKD. Trimming cost V 5 bases and J 5 bases; bases outside gene matches: 9.

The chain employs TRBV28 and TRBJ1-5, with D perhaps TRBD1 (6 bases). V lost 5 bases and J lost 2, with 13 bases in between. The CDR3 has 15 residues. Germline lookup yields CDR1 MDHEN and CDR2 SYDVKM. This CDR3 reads CASSPETGGNQPQHF. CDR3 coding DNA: TGTGCCAGCAGTCCGGAGACAGGAGGCAATCAGCCCCAGCATTTT.

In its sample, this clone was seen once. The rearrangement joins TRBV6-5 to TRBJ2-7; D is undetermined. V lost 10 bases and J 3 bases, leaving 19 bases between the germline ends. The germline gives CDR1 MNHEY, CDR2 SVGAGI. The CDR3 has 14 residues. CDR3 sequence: CATSLNPGSYEQYF. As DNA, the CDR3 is TGTGCCACCTCTCTTAACCCAGGTAGCTACGAGCAGTACTTC.

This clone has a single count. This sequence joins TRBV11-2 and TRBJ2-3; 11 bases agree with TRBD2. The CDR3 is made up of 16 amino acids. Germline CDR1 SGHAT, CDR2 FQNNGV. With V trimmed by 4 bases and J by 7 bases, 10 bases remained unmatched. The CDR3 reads CASSYSGGARVYTQYF. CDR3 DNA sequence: TGTGCCAGCAGCTATAGCGGGGGGGCCCGGGTATATACGCAGTATTTT. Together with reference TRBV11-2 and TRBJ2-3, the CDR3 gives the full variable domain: EAGVAQSPRYKIIEKRQSVAFWCNPISGHATLYWYQQILGQGPKLLIQFQNNGVVDDSQLPKDRFSAERLKGVDSTLKIQPAKLEDSAVYLCASSYSGGARVYTQYFGPGTRLTVL.